The present TCR beta chain was sequenced within a study of blood T cell repertoires in COVID-19. Membership in each cohort depended on participant-reported clinical history. The V gene's germline CDR1 is MGHRA and CDR2 YSYEKL. The CDR3 spans 16 residues. Between the trimmed V and J ends, which lost 3 bases and 10 bases, there was a span of 24 bases. Method: immunoSEQ multiplex PCR; TCRdb's copy keeps in-frame clones and lacks some. The profile covers 200,000 to 250,000 clones, with 65% to 90% appearing a single time and 9.1% taken by the ten largest. Material for sequencing was PBMCs or T cells enriched from blood (not recorded which). This clonotype originated in a woman in her fifties or sixties with acute COVID-19. V is TRBV4-1 and J is TRBJ2-5; a possible D gene is TRBD1 (7 bases). CDR3 protein: CASSHADRDFPGGQYF. The CDR3 nucleotides are TGCGCCAGCAGCCATGCGGACCGGGACTTTCCAGGGGGCCAGTACTTC.